Listed below are T cell receptor beta chains from one sample, sequenced in a study of PD-L1 blockade in urothelial cancer. Generated by immunoSEQ multiplex PCR, the TCRdb table keeps only in-frame clones and is missing some. The table includes about 30,000 clones, approximately 81% detected once. Sample: PBMCs, taken around atezolizumab (anti-PD-L1) treatment. The source is a man in his 70s with urothelial cancer. CDR3s include the opening cysteine and the closing phenylalanine or tryptophan. Each record gives: V gene, J gene, clone size, D gene, CDR3 protein, CDR3 DNA. D genes are given only for firm matches. Expanded clones get a size class; other rows say once, few or many, or leave the size out.

TRBV7-2	TRBJ1-1	.	TRBD1	CASSYLGQGSFF	TGTGCCAGCAGTTACCTGGGACAGGGTTCTTTCTTT
TRBV27	TRBJ1-2	.	TRBD1	CASSLRTGFNYGYTF	TGTGCCAGCAGTTTACGGACAGGGTTTAACTATGGCTACACCTTC
TRBV9	TRBJ2-7	once	.	CASSVSQFFYEQYF	TGTGCCAGCAGCGTGTCGCAGTTTTTCTACGAGCAGTACTTC
TRBV6-1	TRBJ2-7	.	.	CASSRPGEQYF	TGTGCCAGCAGCAGACCGGGGGAGCAGTACTTC
TRBV19	TRBJ1-3	few	TRBD1	CAVSGQELLSGNTIYF	TGTGCCGTGTCGGGACAGGAATTGCTCTCTGGAAACACCATATATTTT
TRBV27	TRBJ2-5	.	TRBD2	CASSPKGTRTSGGALGTQYF	TGTGCCAGCAGTCCTAAAGGGACCCGGACTAGCGGGGGGGCATTGGGGACCCAGTACTTC
TRBV9	TRBJ2-3	medium-sized	.	CASSPHRGGRNTQYF	TGTGCCAGCAGCCCACACCGAGGAGGAAGGAATACGCAGTATTTT
TRBV11-3	TRBJ2-7	.	TRBD2	CASSLSSGDYYEQYF	TGTGCCAGCAGCTTATCTAGCGGGGATTACTACGAGCAGTACTTC
TRBV20-1	TRBJ1-4	.	.	CSALEAGELFF	TGCAGTGCCCTGGAGGCGGGAGAACTGTTTTTT
TRBV7-8	TRBJ2-7	.	TRBD2	CASSLEAGGEYEQYF	TGTGCCAGCAGCTTAGAGGCGGGAGGAGAATACGAGCAGTACTTC
TRBV11-3	TRBJ1-1	.	.	CASSLGGHTEAFF	TGTGCCAGCAGCCTTGGAGGGCATACTGAAGCTTTCTTT
TRBV2	TRBJ2-5	.	TRBD2	CASSEDGGSGETQYF	TGTGCCAGCAGTGAAGATGGCGGGAGCGGAGAGACCCAGTACTTC
TRBV4-3	TRBJ1-3	.	.	CASSQLIRGSGNTIYF	TGCGCCAGCAGCCAACTCATCCGGGGCTCTGGAAACACCATATATTTT
TRBV12-5	TRBJ2-6	.	.	CASVQPGANVLTF	TGTGCTAGTGTACAGCCTGGGGCCAACGTCCTGACTTTC
TRBV7-9	TRBJ2-5	.	TRBD1	CASSLRGDRHQETQYF	TGTGCCAGCAGCTTAAGAGGGGACAGGCACCAAGAGACCCAGTACTTC
TRBV6-5	TRBJ1-3	once	.	CASISRGNTIYF	TGTGCCAGCATTAGCCGGGGAAACACCATATATTTT
TRBV5-1	TRBJ2-2	once	.	CASSLGLTGELFF	TGCGCCAGCAGCTTGGGACTGACCGGGGAGCTGTTTTTT
TRBV5-1	TRBJ1-1	few	TRBD1	CASSPGQGANTEAFF	TGCGCCAGCAGCCCAGGACAGGGGGCGAACACTGAAGCTTTCTTT
TRBV30	TRBJ2-7	few	.	CAWSRWDTPKVEQYF	TGTGCCTGGAGTAGGTGGGACACCCCGAAGGTGGAGCAGTACTTC
TRBV27	TRBJ1-2	.	.	CATRQNYGYTF	TGTGCCACCAGACAGAACTATGGCTACACCTTC
TRBV2	TRBJ1-1	few	.	CASSERPGGTEAFF	TGTGCCAGCAGTGAACGGCCCGGCGGCACTGAAGCTTTCTTT
TRBV5-4	TRBJ1-2	.	.	CASSLERGRMGYTF	TGTGCCAGCAGCTTGGAGCGGGGGCGGATGGGCTACACCTTC
TRBV19	TRBJ1-5	.	.	CASKKDLDSNQPQHF	TGTGCCAGTAAGAAGGATCTAGATAGCAATCAGCCCCAGCATTTT
TRBV7-9	TRBJ1-4	.	TRBD1	CASSLVQGASEKLFF	TGTGCCAGCAGCTTAGTACAGGGGGCATCCGAAAAACTGTTTTTT